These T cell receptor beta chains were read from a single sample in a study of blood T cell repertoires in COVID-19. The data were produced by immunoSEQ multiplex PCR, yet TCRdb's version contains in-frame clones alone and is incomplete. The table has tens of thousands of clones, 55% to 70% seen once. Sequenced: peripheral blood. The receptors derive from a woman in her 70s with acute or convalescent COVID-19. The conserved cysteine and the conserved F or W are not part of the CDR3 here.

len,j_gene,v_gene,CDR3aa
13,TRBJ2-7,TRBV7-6,ASSFDRGGEHEQY
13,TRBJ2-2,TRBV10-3,AISVEGAEAGELF
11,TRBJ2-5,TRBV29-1,SAKWAAQETQY
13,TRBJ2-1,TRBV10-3,AITPLAGVSNEQF
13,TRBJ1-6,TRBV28,ASSPGSSYNSPLH
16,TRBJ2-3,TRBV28,ASSLGPLGRAHPDTQY
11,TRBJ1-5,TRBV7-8,ASRSDSNQPQH
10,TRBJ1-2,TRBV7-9,ATRQGSYGYT
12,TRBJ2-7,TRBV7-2,ASSLAGGLYEQY
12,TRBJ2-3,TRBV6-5,ASTLSGSLDTQY
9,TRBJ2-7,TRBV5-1,ASRVGGEQY
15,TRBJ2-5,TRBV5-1,ASSFPQTRAMEETQY
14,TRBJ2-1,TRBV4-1,ASSMTGASSYNEQF
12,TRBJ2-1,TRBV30,AWRRRGGSHEQF
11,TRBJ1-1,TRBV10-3,AIARESSTEAF
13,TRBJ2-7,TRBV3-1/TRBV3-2,ASSQGTGGLYEQY
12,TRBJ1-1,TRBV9,ASSVGQGLTEAF
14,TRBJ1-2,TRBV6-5,ASSYSRGGSNDGYT
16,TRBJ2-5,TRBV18,ASSPIGYSRASQETQY
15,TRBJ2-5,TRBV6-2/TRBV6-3,ASSYSTTREYQETQY
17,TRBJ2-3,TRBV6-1,ASSKARDRVLLGTDTQY
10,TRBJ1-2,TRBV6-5,ASSFRGGGYT
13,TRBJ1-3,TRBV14,ASSQRTGQGNTIY
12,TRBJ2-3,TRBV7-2,ASSLGVGADTQY
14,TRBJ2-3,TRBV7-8,ASSLSTSGGRDTQY
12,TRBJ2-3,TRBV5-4,ASSLAVSEDTQY
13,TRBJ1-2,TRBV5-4,ASSLMTGANYGYT
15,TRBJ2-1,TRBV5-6,ASSLALTSGIAREQF
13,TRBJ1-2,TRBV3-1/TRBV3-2,ASSQGDRASYGYT
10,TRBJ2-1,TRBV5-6,ASSLGGLEQF
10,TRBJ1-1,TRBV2,ASKGQGAEAF